The rows below give T cell receptor beta chains drawn from one sample of a study of cytomegalovirus exposure and HLA in healthy donors. Sequencing was performed with immunoSEQ multiplex PCR; in TCRdb, only in-frame clones are kept and a portion is missing. The table shows about 150,000 clones, with 75% to 90% occurring only once. Sequencing was performed on PBMCs. These receptors were taken from a man between 40 and 49 years old in good health and CMV-seronegative. Each CDR3 is given with its conserved first and last residue. The D gene is left open where the match is weak. Clone size is given for some rows only: seen once, a few or many times, or a class if the clone is expanded.

d_gene	j_gene	abundance	len	v_gene	CDR3aa	CDR3nt
NA	TRBJ2-7	NA	14	TRBV6-1	CASSGTNTAYEQYF	TGTGCCAGCAGCGGGACAAACACTGCCTACGAGCAGTACTTC
NA	TRBJ1-6	NA	9	TRBV5-1	CASDIALHF	TGCGCCTCTGACATAGCCCTCCACTTT
NA	TRBJ1-2	few	16	TRBV7-2	CASSFSRDTERYGYTF	TGTGCCAGCAGCTTTTCCCGGGACACCGAACGCTATGGCTACACCTTC
TRBD2	TRBJ2-3	NA	17	TRBV13	CASSLNRGVTDADTQYF	TGTGCCAGCAGCTTAAACCGGGGGGTCACGGACGCAGATACGCAGTATTTT
NA	TRBJ2-7	few	13	TRBV6-1	CASSERQDGEQYF	TGTGCCAGCAGTGAACGACAGGATGGCGAGCAGTACTTC
NA	TRBJ2-7	NA	15	TRBV7-9	CASSLEGGLSYEQYF	TGTGCCAGCAGCTTAGAGGGAGGTCTCTCCTACGAGCAGTACTTC
NA	TRBJ1-3	once	18	TRBV5-1	CASSLASGDSLSGNTIYF	TGCGCCAGCAGCTTGGCCTCTGGCGACAGTCTCTCTGGAAACACCATATATTTT
NA	TRBJ2-3	NA	15	TRBV11-2	CASSLDRGSTDTQYF	TGTGCCAGCAGCTTAGATCGAGGTAGCACAGATACGCAGTATTTT
NA	TRBJ2-7	NA	12	TRBV5-5	CASRRQVTEQYF	TGTGCCAGCAGAAGACAGGTTACTGAGCAGTACTTC
NA	TRBJ2-7	NA	13	TRBV4-3	CASSQEASYEQYF	TGCGCCAGCAGCCAAGAGGCCTCCTACGAGCAGTACTTC
NA	TRBJ1-6	few	13	TRBV5-1	CASSLQAASPLHF	TGCGCCAGCAGCTTGCAAGCGGCTTCACCCCTCCACTTT
TRBD1	TRBJ1-2	few	15	TRBV27	CASSKTGGGGYGYTF	TGTGCCAGCAGTAAGACAGGGGGCGGTGGCTATGGCTACACCTTC
NA	TRBJ2-2	NA	17	TRBV28	CASSSSLRRGNTGELFF	TGTGCCAGCAGTTCTTCCCTCCGGAGGGGGAACACCGGGGAGCTGTTTTTT
TRBD1	TRBJ1-1	NA	14	TRBV4-3	CASSQVTGVTEAFF	TGCGCCAGCAGCCAAGTGACAGGGGTAACTGAAGCTTTCTTT
NA	TRBJ1-1	NA	17	TRBV4-3	CASSQDEEGRWNTEAFF	TGCGCCAGCAGCCAAGATGAGGAGGGGAGGTGGAACACTGAAGCTTTCTTT
TRBD2	TRBJ2-4	few	16	TRBV6-1	CASSESTGGLKNIQYF	TGTGCCAGCAGTGAATCAACGGGAGGGCTAAAAAACATTCAGTACTTC
NA	TRBJ2-6	NA	17	TRBV7-9	CASSLTGVVSGANVLTF	TGTGCCAGCAGCTTAACGGGGGTCGTTTCTGGGGCCAACGTCCTGACTTTC
TRBD1	TRBJ2-7	NA	14	TRBV7-7	CASSSGQGSDEQYF	TGTGCTAGCAGCTCTGGACAGGGGAGCGACGAGCAGTACTTC
NA	TRBJ2-2	NA	16	TRBV6-6	CASSYLPQTSTGELFF	TGTGCCAGCAGTTATCTTCCCCAGACTAGCACCGGGGAGCTGTTTTTT
NA	TRBJ1-5	NA	12	TRBV30	CACDSINQPQHF	TGTGCCTGCGACAGTATCAATCAGCCCCAGCATTTT
NA	TRBJ1-4	NA	14	TRBV28	CASSLRGLEEKLFF	TGTGCCAGCAGTTTAAGAGGTCTGGAGGAAAAACTGTTTTTT
TRBD1	TRBJ1-1	NA	14	TRBV5-1	CASSSGTGDGEAFF	TGCGCCAGCAGCTCCGGTACAGGGGACGGTGAAGCTTTCTTT
NA	TRBJ1-4	NA	12	TRBV10-3	CAISEGGEKLFF	TGTGCCATCAGTGAGGGGGGGGAAAAACTGTTTTTT
NA	TRBJ2-7	NA	14	TRBV30	CAWSVLEALYEQYF	TGTGCCTGGAGTGTACTAGAAGCTTTGTACGAGCAGTACTTC
TRBD1	TRBJ2-1	NA	14	TRBV7-9	CASSLERTGDEQFF	TGTGCCAGCAGCTTAGAAAGGACAGGGGATGAGCAGTTCTTC
TRBD2	TRBJ2-1	NA	15	TRBV13	CASSRTSHSYNEQFF	TGTGCCAGCAGCCGGACTAGCCACTCCTACAATGAGCAGTTCTTC
TRBD1	TRBJ2-6	NA	16	TRBV5-4	CASSLPGQVGANVLTF	TGTGCCAGCAGCTTGCCCGGACAGGTAGGGGCCAACGTCCTGACTTTC
NA	TRBJ2-2	NA	15	TRBV14	CASSQFAVNTGELFF	TGTGCCAGCAGCCAATTCGCGGTAAACACCGGGGAGCTGTTTTTT
NA	TRBJ2-1	NA	16	TRBV4-1	CASSQGWAGAHNEQFF	TGCGCCAGCAGCCAAGGGTGGGCAGGGGCCCACAATGAGCAGTTCTTC
TRBD2	TRBJ2-3	NA	18	TRBV4-2	CASSQELSGTVGTDTQYF	TGTGCCAGCAGCCAAGAGCTTAGCGGGACGGTGGGCACAGATACGCAGTATTTT
NA	TRBJ1-4	NA	15	TRBV4-1	CASSQGSSTNEKLFF	TGCGCCAGCAGCCAAGGGTCGAGTACTAATGAAAAACTGTTTTTT
NA	TRBJ2-7	few	13	TRBV5-1	CASSFAGRYEQYF	TGCGCCAGCAGCTTTGCGGGGCGCTACGAGCAGTACTTC
TRBD1	TRBJ2-1	NA	15	TRBV5-1	CASSLGGQGRNEQFF	TGCGCCAGCAGCTTGGGGGGACAGGGAAGGAATGAGCAGTTCTTC
TRBD2	TRBJ2-5	NA	15	TRBV11-2	CASSPPWGGGETQYF	TGTGCCAGCAGCCCTCCTTGGGGGGGAGGGGAGACCCAGTACTTC
TRBD1	TRBJ2-7	NA	15	TRBV7-3	CASSYWTGLTYGQYF	TGTGCCAGCAGTTATTGGACAGGGTTAACCTACGGGCAGTACTTC
NA	TRBJ1-1	NA	14	TRBV28	CASRLKGRGSEAFF	TGTGCCAGCCGACTAAAGGGCAGGGGATCTGAAGCTTTCTTT
TRBD2	TRBJ2-3	NA	14	TRBV9	CASSPGGGTDTQYF	TGTGCCAGCAGCCCCGGGGGGGGGACCGATACGCAGTATTTT
TRBD2	TRBJ2-7	NA	15	TRBV7-2	CASSLEASGIYEQYF	TGTGCCAGCAGCTTAGAGGCTAGCGGGATCTACGAGCAGTACTTC
TRBD1	TRBJ1-3	NA	15	TRBV6-1	CASRTDRGPGNTIYF	TGTGCCAGCAGGACCGACAGGGGTCCCGGAAACACCATATATTTT
NA	TRBJ1-4	NA	14	TRBV11-2	CASSLGRANEKLFF	TGTGCCAGCAGCTTAGGGAGGGCTAATGAAAAACTGTTTTTT
TRBD1	TRBJ1-5	NA	15	TRBV6-1	CASTLDRVGNQPQHF	TGTGCCAGCACCTTAGACAGGGTGGGCAATCAGCCCCAGCATTTT
NA	TRBJ2-1	NA	15	TRBV7-2	CASSLRDKSYNEQFF	TGTGCCAGCAGCTTAAGGGACAAATCCTACAATGAGCAGTTCTTC
NA	TRBJ1-3	NA	16	TRBV19	CASTEGLASSGNTIYF	TGTGCCAGTACGGAGGGTCTTGCTAGCTCTGGAAACACCATATATTTT
TRBD2	TRBJ2-1	NA	15	TRBV5-6	CASSPRLAGVTEQFF	TGTGCCAGCAGCCCTCGACTAGCGGGAGTCACTGAGCAGTTCTTC
TRBD1	TRBJ1-2	NA	15	TRBV5-4	CASSLGQGVRDGYTF	TGTGCCAGCAGCTTGGGGCAGGGGGTGAGGGATGGCTACACCTTC
NA	TRBJ1-4	NA	15	TRBV18	CASSPPFGRREKLFF	TGTGCCAGCTCCCCTCCCTTTGGGCGTCGGGAAAAACTGTTTTTT
NA	TRBJ2-6	NA	15	TRBV27	CASSSTVSGANVLTF	TGTGCCAGCAGTTCGACAGTCTCTGGGGCCAACGTCCTGACTTTC
TRBD1	TRBJ2-2	few	16	TRBV19	CASSTRQGSNTGELFF	TGTGCCAGTAGTACCCGACAGGGATCGAACACCGGGGAGCTGTTTTTT
TRBD1	TRBJ2-7	NA	12	TRBV27	CASRPAGTGLYF	TGTGCCAGCAGGCCCGCCGGGACAGGGCTCTACTTC
NA	TRBJ1-1	once	12	TRBV18	CASSSQNTEAFF	TGTGCCAGCTCGTCCCAGAACACTGAAGCTTTCTTT
TRBD1	TRBJ2-7	NA	15	TRBV25-1	CASSESTGGTYEQYF	TGTGCCAGCAGTGAATCGACAGGGGGCACCTACGAGCAGTACTTC
TRBD1	TRBJ2-7	NA	14	TRBV7-9	CSSSQDRPPYEQYF	TGTTCCAGCAGTCAGGACAGGCCCCCCTACGAGCAGTACTTC
NA	TRBJ2-7	NA	15	TRBV21-1	CASSTSRGQGYEQYF	TGTGCCAGCAGCACCTCCCGGGGACAGGGGTACGAGCAGTACTTC
NA	TRBJ2-3	NA	11	TRBV5-8	CASSLVGGWYF	TGTGCCAGCAGCTTGGTTGGGGGCTGGTATTTT
NA	TRBJ1-1	NA	17	TRBV5-5	CASSLALTIALNTEAFF	TGTGCCAGCAGCTTGGCCTTAACCATAGCTTTGAACACCGAAGCTTTCTTT